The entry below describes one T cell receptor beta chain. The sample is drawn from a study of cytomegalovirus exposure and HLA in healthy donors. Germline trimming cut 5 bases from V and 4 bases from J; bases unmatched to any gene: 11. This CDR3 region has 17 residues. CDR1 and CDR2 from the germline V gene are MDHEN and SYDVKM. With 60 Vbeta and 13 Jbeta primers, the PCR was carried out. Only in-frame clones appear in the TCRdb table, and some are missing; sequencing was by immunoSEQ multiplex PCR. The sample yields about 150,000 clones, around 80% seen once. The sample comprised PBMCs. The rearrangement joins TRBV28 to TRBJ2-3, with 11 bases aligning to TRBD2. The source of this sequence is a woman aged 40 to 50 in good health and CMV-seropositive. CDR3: CASSPRGLAGGADTQYF. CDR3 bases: TGTGCCAGCAGTCCCCGAGGGCTAGCGGGAGGCGCAGATACGCAGTATTTT.